This is a list of T cell receptor beta chains from one sample in a study of blood T cell repertoires in COVID-19. The repertoire was sequenced with immunoSEQ multiplex PCR; TCRdb's copy has only in-frame clones and lacks some. The table records around 150,000 clones, about nine tenths of them present only once. Input material: peripheral blood. The receptor source for this set is a woman aged 55-69 years who had recovered from COVID-19. The CDR3 runs from the conserved cysteine through the conserved F or W. The D gene is left open where the match is weak. Expanded clones get a size class; other rows say once, few or many, or leave the size out.

CDR3aa: CATSRDPSYTGELFF; CDR3nt: TGTGCCACCAGCAGAGATCCCTCCTACACCGGGGAGCTGTTTTTT; j_gene: TRBJ2-2; v_gene: TRBV15; abundance: .; d_gene: .; len: 15
CDR3aa: CAWSVPGAYTF; CDR3nt: TGTGCCTGGAGTGTACCGGGAGCCTACACCTTC; j_gene: TRBJ1-2; v_gene: TRBV30; abundance: .; d_gene: .; len: 11
CDR3aa: CASSPRETQYF; CDR3nt: TGTGCCAGCAGCCCTAGGGAGACCCAGTACTTC; j_gene: TRBJ2-5; v_gene: TRBV7-9; abundance: .; d_gene: .; len: 11
CDR3aa: CASLRQLSSYNSPLHF; CDR3nt: TGTGCCAGCCTTAGACAGCTTAGCTCCTATAATTCACCCCTCCACTTT; j_gene: TRBJ1-6; v_gene: TRBV2; abundance: .; d_gene: .; len: 16
CDR3aa: CASSQGQWSNTGELFF; CDR3nt: TGCGCCAGCAGTCAAGGACAGTGGTCGAACACCGGGGAGCTGTTTTTT; j_gene: TRBJ2-2; v_gene: TRBV10-2; abundance: .; d_gene: .; len: 16
CDR3aa: CAIGRGYEQYF; CDR3nt: TGTGCCATCGGAAGGGGCTACGAGCAGTACTTC; j_gene: TRBJ2-7; v_gene: TRBV10-3; abundance: .; d_gene: .; len: 11
CDR3aa: CASSLGQRQYF; CDR3nt: TGTGCCAGCAGCTTAGGACAACGCCAGTACTTC; j_gene: TRBJ2-5; v_gene: TRBV5-6; abundance: .; d_gene: .; len: 11
CDR3aa: CATSDQGSKNIQYF; CDR3nt: TGTGCCACCAGTGACCAGGGGAGCAAAAACATTCAGTACTTC; j_gene: TRBJ2-4; v_gene: TRBV24-1; abundance: .; d_gene: .; len: 14
CDR3aa: CAITSPDTGLFGYTF; CDR3nt: TGTGCCATCACTAGTCCGGATACTGGTCTTTTTGGCTACACCTTC; j_gene: TRBJ1-2; v_gene: TRBV10-3; abundance: .; d_gene: .; len: 15
CDR3aa: CASSSDRVHYGYTF; CDR3nt: TGTGCCAGCAGTTCCGACAGGGTCCACTATGGCTACACCTTC; j_gene: TRBJ1-2; v_gene: TRBV6-6; abundance: .; d_gene: TRBD1; len: 14
CDR3aa: CASSFYRQTSTNEKLFF; CDR3nt: TGTGCCAGCAGTTTTTACAGACAGACCTCAACTAATGAAAAACTGTTTTTT; j_gene: TRBJ1-4; v_gene: TRBV28; abundance: .; d_gene: .; len: 17
CDR3aa: CASREGLTQYF; CDR3nt: TGTGCCAGCAGGGAGGGGTTGACCCAGTACTTC; j_gene: TRBJ2-5; v_gene: TRBV2; abundance: .; d_gene: .; len: 11
CDR3aa: CASSIGAANYGYTF; CDR3nt: TGTGCCAGTAGTATAGGGGCAGCTAACTATGGCTACACCTTC; j_gene: TRBJ1-2; v_gene: TRBV19; abundance: .; d_gene: .; len: 14
CDR3aa: CASSLTGTVQETQYF; CDR3nt: TGCGCCAGCAGCTTGACCGGGACAGTCCAAGAGACCCAGTACTTC; j_gene: TRBJ2-5; v_gene: TRBV5-1; abundance: .; d_gene: TRBD1; len: 15
CDR3aa: CASSMVGGQETQYF; CDR3nt: TGTGCCAGTAGTATGGTGGGGGGCCAAGAGACCCAGTACTTC; j_gene: TRBJ2-5; v_gene: TRBV19; abundance: .; d_gene: .; len: 14
CDR3aa: CASSQGGNALRKETQYF; CDR3nt: TGTGCCAGCAGTCAAGGCGGGAATGCTCTCCGAAAAGAGACCCAGTACTTC; j_gene: TRBJ2-5; v_gene: TRBV27; abundance: .; d_gene: .; len: 17
CDR3aa: CASTGTGEVEQYF; CDR3nt: TGTGCCAGTACAGGGACAGGGGAGGTCGAGCAGTACTTC; j_gene: TRBJ2-7; v_gene: TRBV19; abundance: .; d_gene: TRBD1; len: 13
CDR3aa: CASSLWDSAMNTEAFF; CDR3nt: TGTGCCAGCTCACTATGGGACAGCGCTATGAACACTGAAGCTTTCTTT; j_gene: TRBJ1-1; v_gene: TRBV18; abundance: once; d_gene: TRBD1; len: 16
CDR3aa: CASSSDRGGNYGYTF; CDR3nt: TGTGCCAGCAGTTCGGACAGGGGAGGGAACTATGGCTACACCTTC; j_gene: TRBJ1-2; v_gene: TRBV28; abundance: few; d_gene: TRBD1; len: 15
CDR3aa: CASRLSSGGETQYF; CDR3nt: TGTGCCAGCAGACTATCTAGCGGGGGGGAGACCCAGTACTTC; j_gene: TRBJ2-5; v_gene: TRBV27; abundance: few; d_gene: TRBD2; len: 14
CDR3aa: CASSLTQGYEQYF; CDR3nt: TGCGCCAGCAGCTTGACACAGGGCTACGAGCAGTACTTC; j_gene: TRBJ2-7; v_gene: TRBV5-1; abundance: .; d_gene: .; len: 13
CDR3aa: CAWSGKTGTGGSAEKLFF; CDR3nt: TGTGCCTGGAGCGGTAAAACCGGGACAGGGGGCTCGGCAGAAAAACTGTTTTTT; j_gene: TRBJ1-4; v_gene: TRBV30; abundance: .; d_gene: TRBD1; len: 18
CDR3aa: CASRPTESSQETQYF; CDR3nt: TGTGCCAGCCGTCCGACAGAATCCTCCCAAGAGACCCAGTACTTC; j_gene: TRBJ2-5; v_gene: TRBV6-4; abundance: once; d_gene: .; len: 15
CDR3aa: CASSSGQRNSPLHF; CDR3nt: TGTGCCAGCAGTTCGGGACAGCGTAATTCACCCCTCCACTTT; j_gene: TRBJ1-6; v_gene: TRBV28; abundance: few; d_gene: TRBD1; len: 14
CDR3aa: CASSQDGSGGPQETQYF; CDR3nt: TGTGCCAGCAGCCAAGACGGTAGCGGGGGTCCTCAAGAGACCCAGTACTTC; j_gene: TRBJ2-5; v_gene: TRBV4-2; abundance: .; d_gene: TRBD2; len: 17
CDR3aa: CAWSPGKYGYTF; CDR3nt: TGTGCCTGGAGTCCGGGGAAGTATGGCTACACCTTC; j_gene: TRBJ1-2; v_gene: TRBV30; abundance: .; d_gene: .; len: 12
CDR3aa: CASGTGLTYEQYF; CDR3nt: TGTGCCAGCGGGACAGGTTTAACCTACGAGCAGTACTTC; j_gene: TRBJ2-7; v_gene: TRBV11-1; abundance: .; d_gene: TRBD1; len: 13
CDR3aa: CASSQDASGGHNEQFF; CDR3nt: TGCGCCAGCAGCCAAGATGCTAGCGGGGGGCACAATGAGCAGTTCTTC; j_gene: TRBJ2-1; v_gene: TRBV4-1; abundance: .; d_gene: TRBD2; len: 16
CDR3aa: CASSYSPGQGILEQYF; CDR3nt: TGTGCCAGCAGTTACTCGCCGGGACAGGGGATCCTCGAGCAGTACTTC; j_gene: TRBJ2-7; v_gene: TRBV6-2/TRBV6-3; abundance: .; d_gene: TRBD1; len: 16
CDR3aa: CASSQGLGARNTEAFF; CDR3nt: TGTGCCAGCAGCCAAGGTCTAGGGGCTAGGAACACTGAAGCTTTCTTT; j_gene: TRBJ1-1; v_gene: TRBV3-1/TRBV3-2; abundance: .; d_gene: .; len: 16
CDR3aa: CASSQFGTGEAFF; CDR3nt: TGTGCCAGCAGCCAATTTGGGACAGGTGAAGCTTTCTTT; j_gene: TRBJ1-1; v_gene: TRBV3-1/TRBV3-2; abundance: .; d_gene: TRBD1; len: 13
CDR3aa: CASSLSGGTGGTGYTF; CDR3nt: TGTGCCAGCAGCTTAAGCGGAGGGACAGGGGGCACGGGCTACACCTTC; j_gene: TRBJ1-2; v_gene: TRBV2; abundance: .; d_gene: TRBD1; len: 16
CDR3aa: CASSPLGTGDHEQYF; CDR3nt: TGTGCCAGCTCACCACTCGGGACAGGGGACCACGAGCAGTACTTC; j_gene: TRBJ2-7; v_gene: TRBV18; abundance: .; d_gene: TRBD1; len: 15
CDR3aa: CASSFPSGANVLTF; CDR3nt: TGTGCCAGCAGTTTCCCTTCTGGGGCCAACGTCCTGACTTTC; j_gene: TRBJ2-6; v_gene: TRBV28; abundance: .; d_gene: .; len: 14